This T cell receptor (beta chain) was identified in a study of cytomegalovirus exposure and HLA in healthy donors. Findings and caveats of the study: More clonal expansion characterized HLA-associated TCR beta chains than equally common others in a later analysis. Beyond CMV serostatus, there was no information to go on about immune exposure.

With 60 Vbeta and 13 Jbeta primers, the PCR was carried out. Assay used: immunoSEQ multiplex PCR; TCRdb lists only in-frame clones, some missing. This table holds 110,000 or so clones, around four fifths found once. As concerns this clone: Its antigen is not known.

V lost 4 bases to trimming and J lost 8 bases, with 19 bases between them. The CDR3 runs to 15 residues. Germline-derived CDR1 and CDR2 are SGHDT and YYEEEE. Material: PBMCs. The genes are TRBV5-6 and TRBJ2-1, with a weak D call TRBD2 (6 bases). The sequence was collected from a woman aged 40 to 55 in good health and CMV-seropositive. CDR3 nucleotides: TGTGCCAGCAGCCCTCGGGGGACTGGTTGGTATGAGCAGTTCTTC. It is translated as CASSPRGTGWYEQFF.